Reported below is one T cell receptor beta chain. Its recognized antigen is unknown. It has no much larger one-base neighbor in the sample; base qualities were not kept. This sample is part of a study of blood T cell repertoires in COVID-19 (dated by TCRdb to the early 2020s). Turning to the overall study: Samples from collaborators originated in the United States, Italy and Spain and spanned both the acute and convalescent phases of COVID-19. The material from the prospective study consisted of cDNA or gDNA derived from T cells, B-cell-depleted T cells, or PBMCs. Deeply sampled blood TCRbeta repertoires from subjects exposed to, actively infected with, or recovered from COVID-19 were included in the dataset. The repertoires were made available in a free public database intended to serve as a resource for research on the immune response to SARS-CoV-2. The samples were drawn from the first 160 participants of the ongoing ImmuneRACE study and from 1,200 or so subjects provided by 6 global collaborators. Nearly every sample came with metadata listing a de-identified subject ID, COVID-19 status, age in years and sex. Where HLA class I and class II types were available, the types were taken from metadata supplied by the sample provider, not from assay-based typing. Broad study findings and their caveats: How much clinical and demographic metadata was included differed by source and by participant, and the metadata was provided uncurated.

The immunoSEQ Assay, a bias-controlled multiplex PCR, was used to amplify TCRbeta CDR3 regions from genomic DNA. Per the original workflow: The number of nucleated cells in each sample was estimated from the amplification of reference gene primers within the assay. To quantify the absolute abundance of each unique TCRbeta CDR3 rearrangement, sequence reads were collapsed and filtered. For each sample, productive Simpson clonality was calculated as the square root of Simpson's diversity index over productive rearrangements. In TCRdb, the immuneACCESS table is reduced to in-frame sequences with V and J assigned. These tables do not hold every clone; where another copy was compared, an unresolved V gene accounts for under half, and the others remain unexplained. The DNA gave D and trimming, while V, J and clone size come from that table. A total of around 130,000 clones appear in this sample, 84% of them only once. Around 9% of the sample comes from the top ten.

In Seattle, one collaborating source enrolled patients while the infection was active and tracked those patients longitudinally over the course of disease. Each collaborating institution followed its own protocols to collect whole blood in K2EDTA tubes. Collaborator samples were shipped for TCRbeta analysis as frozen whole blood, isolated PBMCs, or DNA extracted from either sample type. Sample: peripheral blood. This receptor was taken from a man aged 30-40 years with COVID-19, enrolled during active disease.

The CDR3 protein sequence reads: CASSLEGSTGELFF. The DNA sequence is given as TGCGCCAGCAGCCTGGAGGGATCTACCGGGGAGCTGTTTTTT. This chain is built from TRBV4-3 and TRBJ2-2; the D gene is possibly TRBD2, with 6 bases matching. Counted from cysteine to phenylalanine, this CDR3 has 14 amino acids. This entry keeps only the CDR3 DNA: 42 bases, framed from base 1. V sheds 4 bases and J sheds 5 bases, leaving 11 bases between their ends. Taken from the germline V gene, the CDR1 and CDR2 loops are LGHNA and YSLEER.